The 14 T cell receptor beta chains listed next were all sequenced from one sample in a study of blood T cell repertoires in COVID-19. The data were produced by immunoSEQ multiplex PCR, yet TCRdb's version contains in-frame clones alone and is incomplete. This sample carries approximately 200,000 clones, less than 85% of them seen once, and the ten largest clones take roughly a sixth. Material: PBMCs or T cells enriched from blood (not recorded which). These receptors were collected from a man aged 40-49 years who had recovered from COVID-19.

This chain connects TRBV19 to TRBJ1-2, with TRBD1 matching 8 bases. V shed 7 bases, J shed 6 bases, and the junction held 19 bases outside the gene matches. The CDR3 runs to 17 residues. CDR1 and CDR2 (germline): LNHDA, SQIVND (reference sequence). The CDR3 loop is CASNPTGAPGPLNGYTF. For the CDR3, the DNA is TGTGCCAGTAACCCGACAGGGGCTCCCGGGCCGTTGAATGGCTACACCTTC.

The chain is built from TRBV11-3 and TRBJ2-1, with 13 bases aligning to TRBD2. After removal of 4 bases from V and 2 bases from J, the junction contained 14 bases not matched to a gene. The CDR3 covers 20 residues. In germline, CDR1 is SGHNT, CDR2 YENEEA. CDR3 region: CASSSGRLAGGLGAYNEQFF. The CDR3 nucleotides are TGTGCCAGCAGCTCAGGCCGACTAGCGGGAGGCCTCGGGGCCTACAATGAGCAGTTCTTC.

The J gene is TRBJ2-7, the V gene TRBV11-2; 10 bases agree with TRBD1. Trimming at V came to 1 base and at J to 3 bases, leaving 6 bases not matched to a gene. Germline V CDR1 and CDR2: SGHAT, FQNNGV. The CDR3 is 16 amino acids. CDR3 DNA: TGTGCCAGCAGCTTAGGACCCGGGACAGGGGACTACGAGCAGTACTTC. This gives the protein CASSLGPGTGDYEQYF.

The chain is built from TRBV19 and TRBJ2-3; D is unclear. V was pared by 3 bases and J by 2 bases, with 9 bases between. Germline V gene lookup returns CDR1 LNHDA and CDR2 SQIVND (reference sequence). CDR3 size: 14 residues. In DNA, the CDR3 is TGTGCCAGTAGTATCGCGCTTAACACAGATACGCAGTATTTT. Amino acid sequence: CASSIALNTDTQYF.

This rearrangement joins TRBV9 to TRBJ2-2; 9 bases match TRBD1. Trimming removed 0 bases from V and 6 bases from J; junction bases left unmatched: 3. There are 15 residues in the CDR3. Germline CDR1 reads SGDLS; CDR2 reads YYNGEE. CDR3 in amino acids: CASSVENRGPGELFF. The CDR3 coding sequence is TGTGCCAGCAGCGTAGAGAACAGGGGGCCCGGGGAGCTGTTTTTT.

The chain links TRBV7-9 to TRBJ1-1; 10 positions agree with TRBD1. CDR3 length: 15 residues. The trim removed 5 bases at V and 10 bases at J, leaving 13 bases unmatched. From germline, CDR1 is SEHNR and CDR2 FQNEAQ (reference sequence). The CDR3 here is CASSAQAGTGEGAFF. The CDR3 region has the DNA TGTGCCAGCAGCGCGCAAGCCGGGACAGGGGAGGGAGCTTTCTTT.

This clone appeared a few times. The V gene is TRBV9, the J gene TRBJ2-1; a possible D gene is TRBD2 (6 bases). Germline CDR1 reads SGDLS; CDR2 reads YYNGEE. V was shortened by 0 bases and J by 8 bases, with 18 bases between the two germline ends. The CDR3 is 16 residues long. The CDR3 DNA is TGTGCCAGCAGCGTAGGCAATAGCGGTGGATGGGATGAGCAGTTCTTC. The encoded protein is CASSVGNSGGWDEQFF.

The chain combines TRBV7-2 with TRBJ2-7, with 12 bases fitting TRBD2. In germline, CDR1 is SGHTA, CDR2 FQGNSA. Unmatched junction bases numbered 7, after V lost 5 bases and J lost 2 bases. This CDR3 has 16 amino acids. In DNA, the CDR3 is TGTGCCAGCAGCCTAACTAGCGGGAGGCAGGCCTACGAGCAGTACTTC. Translation: CASSLTSGRQAYEQYF.

This clone was seen a handful of times. The chain links TRBV5-1 to TRBJ2-7; TRBD2 agrees at 10 bases. Germline lookup yields CDR1 SGHRS and CDR2 YFSETQ. V trimming: 5 bases; J trimming: 0 bases; junction bases outside the gene matches: 5. This CDR3 region has 15 residues. As DNA, the CDR3 is TGCGCCAGCAGAGTTGGACTAGCGGACTCCTACGAGCAGTACTTC. It is translated as CASRVGLADSYEQYF.

The chain is built from TRBV18 and TRBJ1-3; D remains ambiguous. V lost 1 base, J lost 7 bases, and 17 bases lay in between. The CDR3 is 16 amino acids. From germline, CDR1 is KGHSH and CDR2 LQKENI. The CDR3 DNA is TGTGCCAGCTCACCACGACCATCGGCTATGGAGAACACCATATATTTT. Translation: CASSPRPSAMENTIYF.

The chain is built from TRBV7-9 and TRBJ1-3, with TRBD1 identical over 7 bases. V was pared by 1 base and J by 0 bases, with 12 bases of the junction left unmatched. The germline CDR1 and CDR2 sequences are SEHNR and FQNEAQ (reference sequence). The CDR3 loop spans 19 amino acids. In DNA form, the CDR3 reads TGTGCCAGCAGCTTAGAAATCGGGACAGCTAAAAGCTCTGGAAACACCATATATTTT. Translation gives CASSLEIGTAKSSGNTIYF.

This CDR3 reads CASSQAFRGNSYEQYF. The CDR3 DNA is TGTGCCAGCAGCCAAGCGTTCAGGGGGAATTCTTACGAGCAGTACTTC. This sequence joins TRBV3-1 (or the pseudogene TRBV3-2) and TRBJ2-7; 7 bases match TRBD1. Germline trimming cut 1 base from V and 4 bases from J; bases unmatched to any gene: 10. The CDR3 consists of 16 residues. The germline V gene encodes CDR1 LGHDT and CDR2 YNNKEL (reference sequence).

The chain combines TRBV4-1 with TRBJ1-5; tentatively, D is TRBD1 (6 bases). The CDR3 runs to 14 residues. V lost 0 bases to trimming and J lost 7 bases, with 10 bases between them. Germline CDR1 reads MGHRA; CDR2 reads YSYEKL. DNA of the CDR3: TGCGCCAGCAGCCAAGAACAGGGCAGGCAGCCCCAGCATTTT. Its translation: CASSQEQGRQPQHF.

CDR3 region: CATSRVGQGAYEQYF. In DNA form, the CDR3 reads TGTGCCACCAGCAGAGTAGGACAGGGGGCGTACGAGCAGTACTTC. V usage is TRBV15 and J usage is TRBJ2-7, with 11 bases fitting TRBD1. Per the germline V gene, CDR1 is LNHNV and CDR2 is YYDKDF (reference sequence). V shed 1 base and J 4 bases; nucleotides not matched to a gene: 3. The CDR3 has 15 residues.